The 10 T cell receptor beta chains below were found in one sample sequenced in a study of blood T cell repertoires in COVID-19. Measured with immunoSEQ multiplex PCR; TCRdb has only the in-frame clones, and not every one. The sample includes about 200,000 clones, 65% to 90% of them seen just once. Sequencing was done on a sample of peripheral blood. The receptors stem from a human donor in a cohort sampled during active COVID-19.

The genes are TRBV19 and TRBJ1-2; TRBD1 might be the D (6 bases). Trimming left V 6 bases short and J 6 bases short, with 17 bases between. Germline loops: CDR1 LNHDA, CDR2 SQIVND (reference sequence). The CDR3 totals 14 residues. In DNA form, the CDR3 reads TGTGCCAGTAGGAGGTCCGGGACACTGAATGGCTACACCTTC. Its protein product is CASRRSGTLNGYTF.

This clone was observed once. The chain links TRBV11-2 to TRBJ1-4, with TRBD1 matching over 7 bases. The germline V gene encodes CDR1 SGHAT and CDR2 FQNNGV. CDR3 size: 16 residues. The V and J ends lost 5 bases and 0 bases, in that order; junction bases with no gene match: 6. The CDR3 DNA follows: TGTGCCAGCAGCAAGCAGGGGGTCGCAACTAATGAAAAACTGTTTTTT. This encodes CASSKQGVATNEKLFF.

This chain links TRBV7-6 with TRBJ1-3, with 8 positions matching TRBD1. This CDR3 region has 14 residues. CDR1 is SGHVS and CDR2 is FNYEAQ in the germline V gene. Germline trimming cut 4 bases from V and 4 bases from J; bases unmatched to any gene: 3. CDR3 residues: CASSYRGSGNTIYF. CDR3 nucleotides: TGTGCCAGCAGCTACAGGGGGTCGGGAAACACCATATATTTT.

The J gene is TRBJ2-7, the V gene TRBV7-9; 8 bases agree with TRBD1. V shed 5 bases, J shed 2 bases, and the junction held 11 bases outside the gene matches. The CDR3 totals 16 residues. CDR1 is SEHNR and CDR2 is FQNEAQ in the germline V gene (reference sequence). CDR3 residues: CASSADRDLIAYEQYF. Written as DNA, the CDR3 is TGTGCCAGCAGCGCGGACAGGGATCTTATTGCCTACGAGCAGTACTTC. Looking up the rest from reference TRBV7-9 and TRBJ2-7 gives the full variable domain: DTGVSQNPRHKITKRGQNVTFRCDPISEHNRLYWYRQTLGQGPEFLTYFQNEAQLEKSRLLSDRFSAERPKGSFSTLEIQRTEQGDSAMYLCASSADRDLIAYEQYFGPGTRLTVT.

This chain joins TRBV4-2 and TRBJ2-1; weak D call: TRBD2 (5 bases). Looked up from germline, CDR1 is LGHNA and CDR2 is YNFKEQ. Trimming removed 0 bases from V and 0 bases from J, with 9 bases in between. The CDR3 contains 16 residues. The CDR3: CASSQELVGSYNEQFF. CDR3 coding DNA: TGTGCCAGCAGCCAAGAACTAGTCGGCTCCTACAATGAGCAGTTCTTC.

The V call is TRBV7-9, the J call TRBJ1-1, with no clear D. The ends were cut back, 0 bases at V and 1 base at J, with 6 bases in the middle. CDR3 length equals 14 residues. Germline V gene data show CDR1 as SEHNR and CDR2 as FQNEAQ (reference sequence). The CDR3 nucleotides are TGTGCCAGCAGCTTAGCCCACGGGAACACTGAAGCTTTCTTT. Translated, it gives CASSLAHGNTEAFF.

The table lists this clone with a count of one. The gene calls are TRBV27 and TRBJ2-2, with 10 nucleotides matching TRBD2. Germline trimming cut 1 base from V and 6 bases from J; bases unmatched to any gene: 14. Looked up from germline, CDR1 is MNHEY and CDR2 is SMNVEV (reference sequence). The CDR3 loop spans 19 amino acids. The chain's CDR3 is CASSLFKGLADLGAGELFF. The DNA for the CDR3 is TGTGCCAGCAGTTTATTTAAAGGACTAGCGGACCTAGGGGCCGGGGAGCTGTTTTTT.

The chain recombines TRBV5-1 with TRBJ1-1; TRBD1 matches at 10 bases. Germline lookup yields CDR1 SGHRS and CDR2 YFSETQ. V lost 0 bases, J lost 8 bases, and 4 bases stayed unmatched. The CDR3 covers 14 residues. CDR3: CASSLAGQGLEAFF. CDR3 coding DNA: TGCGCCAGCAGCTTGGCGGGACAGGGGTTGGAAGCTTTCTTT.

This clone was counted once. The chain combines TRBV6-4 with TRBJ2-3; TRBD2 matches at 13 bases. This CDR3 region has 15 residues. V lost 6 bases, J lost 6 bases, and 6 bases stayed unmatched. Looked up from germline, CDR1 is MRHNA and CDR2 is SNTAGT. The CDR3 coding sequence is TGTGCCAGCAGCCTACTAGCGGGAGGGGCCGATACGCAGTATTTT. Translation gives CASSLLAGGADTQYF.

About this clone itself: Other DNA sequences in this sample translate to the same CDR3. CDR3 region: CASSPDRVREQYF. CDR3 DNA sequence: TGTGCCAGCAGTCCTGACAGGGTTCGAGAGCAGTACTTC. The chain joins TRBV28 to TRBJ2-7, with 7 bases lining up with TRBD1. Germline assignment: CDR1 MDHEN and CDR2 SYDVKM. With V trimmed by 5 bases and J by 7 bases, 8 bases remained unmatched. This CDR3 is 13 amino acids long.